The rows below give T cell receptor beta chains drawn from one sample of a study of blood T cell repertoires in COVID-19. Sequencing used immunoSEQ multiplex PCR; TCRdb keeps in-frame clones, though not all of them. The sample contains 200,000 to 250,000 clones, around 90% of which appear only once. The specimen sequenced was PBMCs or T cells enriched from blood (not recorded which). The origin of the receptors is a young woman who had recovered from COVID-19. CDR3s leave out the opening cysteine and the closing phenylalanine or tryptophan. Size is omitted from some rows. Given values are once, few, many or a class for expanded clones.

>-|TRBJ2-5|TRBV12-1
ASSFTGGGAYQETQY
>-|TRBJ1-2|TRBV7-2
ASSLPGDVYGYT
>-|TRBJ1-2|TRBV4-2
ASSHLTGLTNYGYT
>-|TRBJ1-2|TRBV27
ASTHYGTGNGYT
>-|TRBJ1-4|TRBV6-5
ASSRRVRNEKLF
>-|TRBJ2-3|TRBV7-2
ASSPLVTSTDTQY
>-|TRBJ1-5|TRBV19
ASTLGQRSNQPQH
>-|TRBJ1-2|TRBV3-1/TRBV3-2
ASSPGTGVSYGYT
>-|TRBJ2-7|TRBV9
ASSVDPSGLVYEQY
>-|TRBJ2-5|TRBV19
ASSIVRDRQETQY
>-|TRBJ2-1|TRBV4-1
ASSQDSGRGREQF
>-|TRBJ1-6|TRBV7-9
ASSLIDGDSPLH
>-|TRBJ1-5|TRBV20-1
SASGPLGQPQH
>-|TRBJ1-1|TRBV7-9
ASSFDREVEDTEAF
>-|TRBJ2-2|TRBV6-5
ASHRGGTGELF
>few|TRBJ2-7|TRBV5-3
ARSKKQGAVRTYEQY
>-|TRBJ1-1|TRBV6-6
ASSYGDKTSAEAF
>few|TRBJ2-2|TRBV7-9
ASSPQPADFSGELF
>-|TRBJ2-7|TRBV10-2
ASSEAAYEQY
>once|TRBJ1-2|TRBV15
ATSNEGGGYGYT
>-|TRBJ1-2|TRBV21-1
ASSRRSSFDRANYGYT
>-|TRBJ1-2|TRBV18
ASSPSTGVYGYT
>-|TRBJ1-3|TRBV4-1
ASSGVLTDGNTIY
>-|TRBJ1-2|TRBV11-2
ASSLFAQNWDGYT
>-|TRBJ1-4|TRBV11-2
ASSSRTGRGEKLF
>-|TRBJ1-6|TRBV27
ASTDTGQWESPLH
>-|TRBJ2-2|TRBV7-3
ASSLSAGELF
>-|TRBJ1-2|TRBV27
ASSPGTGGNYGYT
>-|TRBJ2-3|TRBV6-4
ASSEGTGPSTDTQY
>-|TRBJ2-2|TRBV7-3
ASSSTSGGTNTGELF
>-|TRBJ2-2|TRBV4-1
ASSQLGGPPGELF
>-|TRBJ2-1|TRBV29-1
SVDGAGGPVEQF
>-|TRBJ1-6|TRBV7-2
ASSLVGTGSSPLH
>-|TRBJ1-2|TRBV5-6
ATTLAALAGYT
>-|TRBJ2-3|TRBV5-1
ASSLEGTDTQY
>once|TRBJ2-7|TRBV2
ASSLEPRGTSGQPLYEQY
>-|TRBJ1-1|TRBV25-1
ASSNNPTGSGTEAF
>-|TRBJ2-3|TRBV12-3/TRBV12-4
ASTPLGPDTQY
>-|TRBJ1-4|TRBV6-5
ASSPGQGWEKLF
>-|TRBJ1-1|TRBV6-5
ASSSDSRGAF
>few|TRBJ1-2|TRBV6-1
ASSEGGAYGYT
>-|TRBJ1-4|TRBV7-2
ASSLDRVSEKLF
>-|TRBJ1-5|TRBV7-9
ASSPTPGFQPQH
>-|TRBJ2-7|TRBV19
ASTPSPRGGEQY
>-|TRBJ2-7|TRBV7-2
ASSLAATGGPPEQY
>once|TRBJ1-5|TRBV5-4
ASSLGGTGLNQPQH
>-|TRBJ1-4|TRBV7-9
ASSPNRAEKLF
>-|TRBJ2-1|TRBV9
ASSVRSRVGNNEQF
>-|TRBJ2-5|TRBV5-4
ASSLVQQETQY
>-|TRBJ1-5|TRBV6-2/TRBV6-3
ASSYSLNQPQH
>-|TRBJ1-5|TRBV19
ASKGTGATNQPQH
>-|TRBJ2-3|TRBV6-1
ASSEDSGGSTDTQY
>-|TRBJ1-2|TRBV19
ASSIGDRIYGYT